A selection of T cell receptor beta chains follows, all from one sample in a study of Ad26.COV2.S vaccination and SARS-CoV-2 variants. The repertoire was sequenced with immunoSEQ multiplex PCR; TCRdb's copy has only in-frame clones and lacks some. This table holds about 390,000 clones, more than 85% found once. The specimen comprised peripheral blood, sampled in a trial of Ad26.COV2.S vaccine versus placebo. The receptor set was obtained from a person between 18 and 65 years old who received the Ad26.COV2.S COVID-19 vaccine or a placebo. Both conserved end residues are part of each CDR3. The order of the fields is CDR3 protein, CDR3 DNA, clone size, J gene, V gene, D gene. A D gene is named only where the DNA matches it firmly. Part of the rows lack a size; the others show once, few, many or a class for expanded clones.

cdr3_aa: CASSQDLGGPYGYTF
cdr3_nt: TGCGCCAGCAGCCAAGATTTGGGAGGGCCATATGGCTACACCTTC
clone_size: NA
j_call: TRBJ1-2
v_call: TRBV4-3
d_call: NA

cdr3_aa: CASSLRPDFNTGELFF
cdr3_nt: TGCGCCAGCAGCTTGCGGCCGGACTTTAACACCGGGGAGCTGTTTTTT
clone_size: NA
j_call: TRBJ2-2
v_call: TRBV5-1
d_call: NA

cdr3_aa: CASSSEGPYGYTF
cdr3_nt: TGTGCCAGCAGTTCGGAGGGGCCCTATGGCTACACCTTC
clone_size: NA
j_call: TRBJ1-2
v_call: TRBV6-6
d_call: NA

cdr3_aa: CASSLDYEQYF
cdr3_nt: TGCGCCAGCAGCTTGGACTACGAGCAGTACTTC
clone_size: NA
j_call: TRBJ2-7
v_call: TRBV5-1
d_call: NA

cdr3_aa: CASSQGGVFGATNEKLFF
cdr3_nt: TGTGCCAGCAGCCAAGGAGGGGTCTTCGGGGCAACTAATGAAAAACTGTTTTTT
clone_size: NA
j_call: TRBJ1-4
v_call: TRBV3-1/TRBV3-2
d_call: NA

cdr3_aa: CASSLVTTGNTIYF
cdr3_nt: TGTGCCAGCAGCTTAGTGACTACTGGAAACACCATATATTTT
clone_size: NA
j_call: TRBJ1-3
v_call: TRBV7-2
d_call: NA

cdr3_aa: CASSQSGGTTDTQYF
cdr3_nt: TGCGCCAGCAGCCAATCGGGGGGGACCACAGATACGCAGTATTTT
clone_size: NA
j_call: TRBJ2-3
v_call: TRBV4-1
d_call: TRBD2

cdr3_aa: CASSLVQGGNYGYTF
cdr3_nt: TGTGCCAGCAGCTTGGTCCAGGGGGGGAACTATGGCTACACCTTC
clone_size: NA
j_call: TRBJ1-2
v_call: TRBV5-5
d_call: TRBD1

cdr3_aa: CASSSTRGDTQYF
cdr3_nt: TGTGCCAGCAGCTCCACCAGAGGAGATACGCAGTATTTT
clone_size: once
j_call: TRBJ2-3
v_call: TRBV7-2
d_call: NA

cdr3_aa: CASSRTGGGYEQYF
cdr3_nt: TGTGCCAGCAGCCGTACAGGGGGCGGTTACGAGCAGTACTTC
clone_size: once
j_call: TRBJ2-7
v_call: TRBV7-9
d_call: TRBD1

cdr3_aa: CASSGTGGLGYTF
cdr3_nt: TGTGCCAGCAGTGGGACAGGGGGACTTGGCTACACCTTC
clone_size: once
j_call: TRBJ1-2
v_call: TRBV12-3/TRBV12-4
d_call: TRBD1

cdr3_aa: CASSTYSADVEQYF
cdr3_nt: TGTGCCAGCAGCACCTACTCGGCCGATGTCGAGCAGTACTTC
clone_size: NA
j_call: TRBJ2-7
v_call: TRBV7-2
d_call: NA

cdr3_aa: CSASSNGLAAITDTQYF
cdr3_nt: TGCAGTGCTAGTTCGAACGGACTAGCAGCAATCACAGATACGCAGTATTTT
clone_size: NA
j_call: TRBJ2-3
v_call: TRBV20-1
d_call: TRBD2

cdr3_aa: CASSVEIGREQYF
cdr3_nt: TGCGCCAGCAGCGTTGAGATCGGAAGGGAGCAGTACTTC
clone_size: once
j_call: TRBJ2-7
v_call: TRBV5-1
d_call: NA

cdr3_aa: CATLDGKNTEAFF
cdr3_nt: TGTGCCACCTTGGACGGAAAGAACACTGAAGCTTTCTTT
clone_size: NA
j_call: TRBJ1-1
v_call: TRBV6-5
d_call: NA

cdr3_aa: CASSFRDSYGYTF
cdr3_nt: TGTGCCAGCAGCTTCCGGGACAGCTATGGCTACACCTTC
clone_size: NA
j_call: TRBJ1-2
v_call: TRBV7-2
d_call: TRBD1

cdr3_aa: CASSFRLSYNEQFF
cdr3_nt: TGTGCCAGCAGCTTCCGTCTGTCCTACAATGAGCAGTTCTTC
clone_size: NA
j_call: TRBJ2-1
v_call: TRBV7-8
d_call: NA

cdr3_aa: CAISSHQLGNTIYF
cdr3_nt: TGTGCCATCAGTTCACACCAGCTCGGGAACACCATATATTTT
clone_size: NA
j_call: TRBJ1-3
v_call: TRBV10-3
d_call: NA

cdr3_aa: CASSKSGIGYTF
cdr3_nt: TGTGCCAGCAGTAAGTCGGGGATCGGCTACACCTTC
clone_size: NA
j_call: TRBJ1-2
v_call: TRBV6-5
d_call: NA

cdr3_aa: CASSPSATSSGNTIYF
cdr3_nt: TGTGCCAGTAGTCCGTCCGCGACAAGCTCTGGAAACACCATATATTTT
clone_size: NA
j_call: TRBJ1-3
v_call: TRBV19
d_call: NA

cdr3_aa: CASSPSAGDTEAFF
cdr3_nt: TGTGCCAGCTCACCATCGGCGGGGGACACTGAAGCTTTCTTT
clone_size: NA
j_call: TRBJ1-1
v_call: TRBV18
d_call: NA

cdr3_aa: CASSPGRHNEQFF
cdr3_nt: TGCGCCAGCAGCCCTGGACGGCACAATGAGCAGTTCTTC
clone_size: NA
j_call: TRBJ2-1
v_call: TRBV5-1
d_call: NA

cdr3_aa: CASRSRPPGLAAETQYF
cdr3_nt: TGTGCCAGCAGATCAAGACCCCCGGGACTAGCCGCCGAGACCCAGTACTTC
clone_size: NA
j_call: TRBJ2-5
v_call: TRBV7-8
d_call: TRBD2

cdr3_aa: CASSLDRGHNEQFF
cdr3_nt: TGTGCCAGCAGCTTAGACAGGGGGCACAATGAGCAGTTCTTC
clone_size: NA
j_call: TRBJ2-1
v_call: TRBV11-2
d_call: TRBD1

cdr3_aa: CASSPLPQSLAKNIQYF
cdr3_nt: TGTGCCAGCTCACCCTTACCCCAATCCCTAGCCAAAAACATTCAGTACTTC
clone_size: NA
j_call: TRBJ2-4
v_call: TRBV18
d_call: NA

cdr3_aa: CASSLRQALGDTQYF
cdr3_nt: TGCGCCAGCAGCCTGCGACAGGCCCTCGGAGATACGCAGTATTTT
clone_size: NA
j_call: TRBJ2-3
v_call: TRBV5-1
d_call: NA

cdr3_aa: CASSLYSDGEETQYF
cdr3_nt: TGTGCCAGCAGCCTCTACTCAGACGGCGAAGAGACCCAGTACTTC
clone_size: NA
j_call: TRBJ2-5
v_call: TRBV11-3
d_call: NA

cdr3_aa: CASSMTAGNTEAFF
cdr3_nt: TGTGCCAGTAGTATGACGGCTGGGAACACTGAAGCTTTCTTT
clone_size: NA
j_call: TRBJ1-1
v_call: TRBV19
d_call: NA

cdr3_aa: CASSPRQGTGELFF
cdr3_nt: TGTGCCAGCAGCCCACGACAGGGCACCGGGGAGCTGTTTTTT
clone_size: NA
j_call: TRBJ2-2
v_call: TRBV6-5
d_call: TRBD1

cdr3_aa: CASSQVPGATNEKLFF
cdr3_nt: TGCGCCAGCAGCCAAGTGCCCGGGGCAACTAATGAAAAACTGTTTTTT
clone_size: NA
j_call: TRBJ1-4
v_call: TRBV4-1
d_call: NA

cdr3_aa: CASSLAGGQNYGYTF
cdr3_nt: TGTGCCAGCAGCTTAGCCGGGGGGCAAAACTATGGCTACACCTTC
clone_size: NA
j_call: TRBJ1-2
v_call: TRBV7-8
d_call: NA

cdr3_aa: CASSQGPGSDYGYTF
cdr3_nt: TGTGCCAGCAGCCAAGGACCAGGGAGCGACTATGGCTACACCTTC
clone_size: NA
j_call: TRBJ1-2
v_call: TRBV3-1/TRBV3-2
d_call: NA

cdr3_aa: CASSQDIGHYGYTF
cdr3_nt: TGTGCCAGCAGCCAAGATATCGGTCACTATGGCTACACCTTC
clone_size: NA
j_call: TRBJ1-2
v_call: TRBV3-1/TRBV3-2
d_call: NA

cdr3_aa: CASSGVSRGTNYGYTF
cdr3_nt: TGTGCCAGTAGTGGGGTTTCCCGGGGCACTAACTATGGCTACACCTTC
clone_size: NA
j_call: TRBJ1-2
v_call: TRBV19
d_call: NA

cdr3_aa: CASSSFGGLGGTQYF
cdr3_nt: TGTGCCAGTAGCAGTTTTGGGGGATTAGGGGGGACCCAGTACTTC
clone_size: NA
j_call: TRBJ2-5
v_call: TRBV19
d_call: NA

cdr3_aa: CASSLSTGEVYEQYF
cdr3_nt: TGCGCCAGCAGCCTTTCGACAGGGGAGGTCTACGAGCAGTACTTC
clone_size: NA
j_call: TRBJ2-7
v_call: TRBV4-1
d_call: TRBD1

cdr3_aa: CASSLGVGNTEAFF
cdr3_nt: TGTGCCAGCAGCTTAGGGGTGGGGAACACTGAAGCTTTCTTT
clone_size: NA
j_call: TRBJ1-1
v_call: TRBV7-2
d_call: NA

cdr3_aa: CASSLRATGNQPQHF
cdr3_nt: TGTGCCAGCAGCTTGAGGGCGACGGGCAATCAGCCCCAGCATTTT
clone_size: NA
j_call: TRBJ1-5
v_call: TRBV5-8
d_call: NA

cdr3_aa: CASSPGGGAGSYEQYF
cdr3_nt: TGTGCCAGCAGCCCAGGTGGTGGCGCTGGGTCCTACGAGCAGTACTTC
clone_size: NA
j_call: TRBJ2-7
v_call: TRBV5-4
d_call: NA

cdr3_aa: CASSPAEGRGNYGYTF
cdr3_nt: TGTGCCAGCTCACCCGCCGAGGGCAGGGGGAACTATGGCTACACCTTC
clone_size: few
j_call: TRBJ1-2
v_call: TRBV18
d_call: TRBD1

cdr3_aa: CASSRGGWEAFF
cdr3_nt: TGTGCCAGCAGCCGTGGGGGGTGGGAAGCTTTCTTT
clone_size: NA
j_call: TRBJ1-1
v_call: TRBV11-2
d_call: NA

cdr3_aa: CATSPRNEQFF
cdr3_nt: TGTGCCACCAGTCCACGTAATGAGCAGTTCTTC
clone_size: NA
j_call: TRBJ2-1
v_call: TRBV24-1
d_call: NA

cdr3_aa: CSVGGNQPQHF
cdr3_nt: TGCAGCGTTGGAGGCAATCAGCCCCAGCATTTT
clone_size: NA
j_call: TRBJ1-5
v_call: TRBV29-1
d_call: NA

cdr3_aa: CATNPDRGVSPLHF
cdr3_nt: TGTGCCACCAACCCGGACAGGGGCGTCTCACCCCTCCACTTT
clone_size: NA
j_call: TRBJ1-6
v_call: TRBV15
d_call: TRBD1

cdr3_aa: CASSRPGGTGPREQYF
cdr3_nt: TGTGCCAGCAGTCGCCCAGGCGGGACAGGGCCGCGCGAGCAGTACTTC
clone_size: NA
j_call: TRBJ2-7
v_call: TRBV6-2/TRBV6-3
d_call: TRBD1

cdr3_aa: CASSRTGGSTGNGYTF
cdr3_nt: TGTGCCAGCAGCCGAACAGGGGGTTCGACGGGGAATGGCTACACCTTC
clone_size: NA
j_call: TRBJ1-2
v_call: TRBV3-1/TRBV3-2
d_call: TRBD1

cdr3_aa: CASSLGVGRGGEQFF
cdr3_nt: TGTGCCAGCAGCCTAGGGGTGGGGCGGGGTGGCGAGCAGTTCTTC
clone_size: NA
j_call: TRBJ2-1
v_call: TRBV7-2
d_call: NA

cdr3_aa: CASSEDRGRNQPQHF
cdr3_nt: TGTGCCAGCAGTGAAGACAGGGGGCGAAATCAGCCCCAGCATTTT
clone_size: NA
j_call: TRBJ1-5
v_call: TRBV2
d_call: TRBD1

cdr3_aa: CASLPPRDRGRHNTEAFF
cdr3_nt: TGTGCCAGCCTTCCCCCCCGGGACAGGGGGCGTCATAACACTGAAGCTTTCTTT
clone_size: NA
j_call: TRBJ1-1
v_call: TRBV5-4
d_call: TRBD1

cdr3_aa: CATQRGGSTDTQYF
cdr3_nt: TGTGCCACTCAGCGGGGGGGTAGCACAGATACGCAGTATTTT
clone_size: NA
j_call: TRBJ2-3
v_call: TRBV7-2
d_call: TRBD2

cdr3_aa: CASSYSPLVGNSPLHF
cdr3_nt: TGTGCCAGCAGTTACTCCCCTTTAGTAGGTAATTCACCCCTCCACTTT
clone_size: NA
j_call: TRBJ1-6
v_call: TRBV6-6
d_call: NA